This passage covers 6 T cell receptor beta chains from one sample sequenced in a study of shared clonotypes between healthy human individuals. The repertoire was sequenced with immunoSEQ multiplex PCR; TCRdb's copy has only in-frame clones and lacks some. Among about 700,000 clones listed, around two thirds were seen once. Sequences were obtained from memory CD4+ T cells sorted from blood. Subset denoted: CD45RA-negative fraction. These TCRs come from a woman in her 30s in good health.

The V gene is TRBV11-3, the J gene TRBJ1-1; no reliable D call. This CDR3 is 15 amino acids long. The germline V gene encodes CDR1 SGHNT and CDR2 YENEEA. The V end was cut by 0 bases, the J end by 4 bases, with 12 bases between. The CDR3 loop is CASSLDQRVPTEAFF. The DNA for the CDR3 is TGTGCCAGCAGCTTAGATCAACGGGTTCCCACTGAAGCTTTCTTT.

This clone was counted ten times or more. The gene calls are TRBV27 and TRBJ2-1; a possible D gene is TRBD2 (5 bases). The CDR3 consists of 15 residues. Germline V lookup: CDR1 MNHEY, CDR2 SMNVEV (reference sequence). The ends were cut back, 5 bases at V and 5 bases at J, with 16 bases in the middle. This CDR3 is CASSLRVSSDNEQFF. The CDR3 bases are TGTGCCAGCAGTCTGAGGGTGTCTTCGGACAATGAGCAGTTCTTC.

The chain has TRBV5-1 and TRBJ2-2; TRBD2 matches 10 bases. V lost 2 bases and J lost 4; bases outside the gene matches: 17. The CDR3 extends over 20 amino acids. Germline loops: CDR1 SGHRS, CDR2 YFSETQ. The CDR3 loop reads CASSLRGGAGGPGITGELFF. The DNA of the CDR3 is TGCGCCAGCAGCTTACGCGGAGGAGCGGGAGGGCCGGGGATCACCGGGGAGCTGTTTTTT.

V gene TRBV7-9 combines with J gene TRBJ1-3, with D unresolved. V gave up 7 bases and J gave up 4 bases, with 11 bases separating them. Germline loops: CDR1 SEHNR, CDR2 FQNEAQ (reference sequence). The CDR3 length is 13 residues. The CDR3 here is CASTPNWGNTIYF. CDR3 coding DNA: TGTGCCAGCACCCCAAATTGGGGAAACACCATATATTTT.

This clone was counted many times. CDR3 bases: TGCGCCAGCAGCTTGGCCGGCGCAGGGTACCTCGAGCAGTACTTC. Amino acid sequence: CASSLAGAGYLEQYF. The chain uses TRBV5-1 and TRBJ2-7, with TRBD1 as a possible D gene (5 bases). This CDR3 has 15 residues. V shed 0 bases and J shed 6 bases, with 16 bases lying between them. The germline CDR1 and CDR2 sequences are SGHRS and YFSETQ.

The genes are TRBV7-2 and TRBJ1-2, with D unclear. The CDR3 covers 15 residues. CDR1 is SGHTA, CDR2 FQGNSA, per germline. V lost 4 bases and J lost 0, with 12 bases in between. The CDR3 bases are TGTGCCAGCAGCTGGTCGGGTCCTACTAACTATGGCTACACCTTC. The encoded protein is CASSWSGPTNYGYTF.